A single count supports the clone carrying this T cell receptor beta chain. Its specificity is unknown. Trimming shortened V by 2 bases and J by 6 bases, and 14 bases separated the two germline ends. Germline V lookup: CDR1 GTSNPN, CDR2 SVGIG (reference sequence). The CDR3 runs 14 residues. This record belongs to a study of shared clonotypes between healthy human individuals. Turning to the study itself: The donors, two women and three men, were aged 18 to 49. CD4 naive cells filled three plates per donor, CD4 memory three, CD8 naive two and CD8 memory one.

Measured with immunoSEQ multiplex PCR; TCRdb has only the in-frame clones, and not every one. The table lists about a million clones, 60% to 85% of them singletons, with more than 0.85% in the top ten. The study, taken as a whole, reports: Compared with clonotypes that all four donors shared, non-shared clonotypes had lower generation probabilities. At large depth, rarefaction still showed sorted-subset sequencing to be incomplete.

The sample comprised memory CD4+ T cells from PBMCs. Subset meaning: CD45RA-negative fraction. The source is a man between 18 and 29 years old in good health. Some clones in this sample may be carry-over from other donors' samples. V usage is TRBV30 and J usage is TRBJ2-1, with D possibly being TRBD2 (6 bases). The CDR3 DNA reads TGTGCCTGGAGTAGGAGGGGTGCGGTCAATGAGCAGTTCTTC. Protein product: CAWSRRGAVNEQFF.